This entry features one T cell receptor beta chain sequence. The sample originates from a study of OX40 agonist ivuxolimab in advanced cancers. Overall study: With ivuxolimab, an agonistic anti-OX40 (CD134) antibody, patients were treated.

The CDR3 is 16 residues long. Germline V gene data show CDR1 as MNHEY and CDR2 as SMNVEV (reference sequence). Trimming at V came to 3 bases and at J to 5 bases, leaving 6 bases not matched to a gene. The repertoire was sequenced with immunoSEQ multiplex PCR; TCRdb's copy has only in-frame clones and lacks some. The repertoire has approximately 40,000 clones, about 80% of them found once; the top ten carry 20% to 25%. The chain recombines TRBV27 with TRBJ2-3; 12 nucleotides align to TRBD2. Sequenced material: CD4+ or CD8+ T cells sorted from blood, taken in a trial of the OX40 agonist ivuxolimab. The receptor comes from an adult with an advanced solid tumor such as melanoma, head and neck, liver or kidney cancer. CDR3 in amino acids: CASSLRLAGEVDTQYF. The CDR3 DNA sequence: TGTGCCAGCAGTTTGAGACTAGCGGGAGAAGTAGATACGCAGTATTTT.